The rows below give T cell receptor beta chains drawn from one sample of a study of Ad26.COV2.S vaccination and SARS-CoV-2 variants. Libraries were prepared by immunoSEQ multiplex PCR; TCRdb keeps only in-frame clonotypes and omits some of them. This sample has 87,000 or so clones, with roughly 85% found just once. The starting material was peripheral blood, obtained after recovery from COVID-19. The receptors shown here come from a human donor who had recovered from COVID-19. Both conserved end residues are part of each CDR3. D genes are given only for firm matches. The listing skips clone size in some rows; elsewhere it reads once, few, many or a size class.

-	TRBV28	TRBJ2-7	TRBD1	CASSLPDRGRQEQYF	TGTGCCAGCAGTCTCCCAGACAGGGGGCGCCAAGAGCAGTACTTC
-	TRBV4-1	TRBJ1-1	-	CASSQVTVNTEAFF	TGCGCCAGCAGCCAAGTCACAGTGAACACTGAAGCTTTCTTT
-	TRBV6-5	TRBJ2-7	TRBD2	CASRRLAAPYEQYF	TGTGCCAGCAGACGACTAGCGGCTCCCTACGAGCAGTACTTC
-	TRBV24-1	TRBJ2-1	-	CATSDLGSGNNEQFF	TGTGCCACCAGTGATTTAGGATCCGGAAACAATGAGCAGTTCTTC
-	TRBV28	TRBJ1-2	-	CASSFPGGSNYGYTF	TGTGCCAGCAGTTTCCCCGGGGGGTCGAACTATGGCTACACCTTC
-	TRBV5-5	TRBJ2-1	TRBD2	CASSLEGASGSRNEQFF	TGTGCCAGCAGCTTGGAGGGGGCTAGCGGGAGCAGGAATGAGCAGTTCTTC
-	TRBV7-9	TRBJ2-5	-	CASSFLQIQETQYF	TGTGCCAGCAGCTTTCTACAGATACAAGAGACCCAGTACTTC
-	TRBV7-8	TRBJ2-5	TRBD1	CASSPIRGFGETQYF	TGTGCCAGCAGCCCGATCAGGGGGTTTGGAGAGACCCAGTACTTC
-	TRBV7-2	TRBJ1-4	TRBD1	CASSFDRGNGEKLFF	TGTGCCAGCAGCTTCGACAGGGGTAATGGTGAAAAACTGTTTTTT
-	TRBV10-3	TRBJ2-1	TRBD2	CAITATSGSSYNEQFF	TGTGCCATCACCGCGACTAGCGGGAGCTCCTACAATGAGCAGTTCTTC
-	TRBV6-1	TRBJ1-5	-	CASSERGNQPQHF	TGTGCCAGCAGTGAAAGGGGTAATCAGCCCCAGCATTTT
few	TRBV4-2	TRBJ2-3	TRBD2	CASSQTVGSSGWGDTQYF	TGTGCCAGCAGCCAAACCGTCGGGTCTAGCGGGTGGGGGGATACGCAGTATTTT
few	TRBV28	TRBJ2-7	-	CASSLFRGYEQYF	TGTGCCAGCAGTTTATTCAGAGGTTACGAGCAGTACTTC
-	TRBV5-1	TRBJ1-4	TRBD1	CASSYGTGDEKLFF	TGCGCCAGCAGCTACGGGACAGGGGACGAAAAACTGTTTTTT
-	TRBV7-3	TRBJ2-1	-	CASSTSGGDNEQFF	TGTGCCAGCAGCACTTCCGGGGGAGACAATGAGCAGTTCTTC
-	TRBV20-1	TRBJ2-5	-	CSARDKETQYF	TGCAGTGCTAGAGACAAAGAGACCCAGTACTTC
-	TRBV7-9	TRBJ2-3	TRBD2	CASSPGTSFQDTQYF	TGTGCCAGCAGCCCCGGGACTAGCTTTCAAGATACGCAGTATTTT
-	TRBV2	TRBJ2-7	-	CASSERQVPSGEYF	TGTGCCAGCAGTGAAAGACAGGTCCCCAGTGGGGAGTACTTC
once	TRBV27	TRBJ2-2	TRBD1	CASRKDRGRTGELFF	TGTGCCAGCAGGAAGGACAGGGGGCGCACCGGGGAGCTGTTTTTT
-	TRBV10-1	TRBJ2-3	TRBD2	CASSAGGTDTQYF	TGCGCCAGCAGCGCGGGAGGGACAGATACGCAGTATTTT
-	TRBV7-9	TRBJ2-7	-	CASTDASYEQYF	TGTGCCAGCACCGACGCCTCCTACGAGCAGTACTTC
-	TRBV15	TRBJ2-1	-	CATSRDGPSYNEQFF	TGTGCCACCAGCAGAGACGGGCCCTCCTACAATGAGCAGTTCTTC
-	TRBV4-1	TRBJ2-7	TRBD1	CASSPPGQGYEQYF	TGCGCCAGCAGCCCTCCCGGACAGGGCTACGAGCAGTACTTC
-	TRBV5-5	TRBJ2-7	-	CASSYNPGSVTEQYF	TGTGCCAGCAGTTATAATCCGGGATCTGTTACCGAGCAGTACTTC
-	TRBV7-3	TRBJ2-1	TRBD2	CASSALAGAYNEQFF	TGTGCCAGCAGCGCACTAGCGGGGGCCTACAATGAGCAGTTCTTC
-	TRBV24-1	TRBJ2-2	-	CATSEPGYTGELFF	TGTGCCACCAGCGAGCCGGGGTACACCGGGGAGCTGTTTTTT
-	TRBV18	TRBJ2-7	TRBD2	CASSPRQRGYEQYF	TGTGCCAGCTCACCACGGCAGCGGGGCTACGAGCAGTACTTC
-	TRBV13	TRBJ1-2	-	CASSRADYGYTF	TGTGCCAGCAGCAGGGCGGACTATGGCTACACCTTC
-	TRBV11-3	TRBJ1-4	-	CASSSAGGGLATNEKLFF	TGTGCCAGCAGCTCGGCGGGGGGCGGCCTTGCAACTAATGAAAAACTGTTTTTT
-	TRBV4-1	TRBJ2-7	TRBD1	CASSQAYRDRKYEQYF	TGCGCCAGCAGCCAAGCCTACCGGGACAGAAAATACGAGCAGTACTTC
-	TRBV5-4	TRBJ1-2	-	CASSSLVGRGGYTF	TGTGCCAGCAGCTCGCTTGTGGGCAGGGGAGGCTACACCTTC
-	TRBV6-5	TRBJ1-2	-	CASSFYSRQGYGYTF	TGTGCCAGCTCTTTTTACTCCAGGCAGGGCTATGGCTACACCTTC
-	TRBV2	TRBJ1-2	-	CASSEDGLTGYGYTF	TGTGCCAGCAGTGAAGACGGACTTACCGGCTATGGCTACACCTTC
-	TRBV6-2/TRBV6-3	TRBJ2-1	-	CASSSSSYNEQFF	TGTGCCAGCAGTTCTAGCTCCTACAATGAGCAGTTCTTC
few	TRBV9	TRBJ1-4	-	CASSVGVGANEKLFF	TGTGCCAGCAGCGTAGGGGTCGGTGCTAATGAAAAACTGTTTTTT